The present T cell receptor (beta chain) was sequenced within a study of cytomegalovirus exposure and HLA in healthy donors. The overall study: Samples from HLA-typed donors yielded about 86 million unique TCRs in an early data release.

Worth noting for this clone: Its antigen is still unknown.

Germline CDR1 GTSNPN, CDR2 SVGIG (reference sequence). The ends were cut back, 0 bases at V and 8 bases at J, with 13 bases in the middle. The CDR3 contains 14 residues. General observations from the study: Under in vitro conditions, three CMV-associated chains were confirmed as specific for CMV antigens.

Amplification used 60 Vbeta primers and 13 Jbeta primers. The repertoire was sequenced with immunoSEQ multiplex PCR; TCRdb's copy has only in-frame clones and lacks some. The sample has about 180,000 clones, roughly 82% seen once; the top ten hold approximately 1.4%. This TCR was sampled from a man aged 35 to 55 in good health and CMV-seronegative. This sequence joins TRBV30 and TRBJ1-4; unclear D gene. The sequencing sample was made of PBMCs. The CDR3 loop reads CAWSVLQIGEKLFF. CDR3 DNA sequence: TGTGCCTGGAGTGTACTCCAAATCGGGGAAAAACTGTTTTTT.